The rows below give T cell receptor beta chains drawn from one sample of a study of shared clonotypes between healthy human individuals. Data came from immunoSEQ multiplex PCR; TCRdb stores just in-frame clones and leaves some out. The profile shows 850,000 to 1,200,000 clones, about 75% of them singletons. Sequencing input: memory CD4+ T cells sorted from blood. Receptor source: a man between 18 and 35 years old in good health. The CDR3 runs from the conserved cysteine through the conserved F or W. The D gene is left open where the match is weak. Clone size is given for some rows only: seen once, a few or many times, or a class if the clone is expanded.

abundance: .
v_gene: TRBV27
d_gene: TRBD1
j_gene: TRBJ1-2
CDR3aa: CASSLVGGGSAGYTF
CDR3nt: TGTGCCAGCAGTCTCGTCGGAGGGGGCTCGGCTGGCTACACCTTC

abundance: .
v_gene: TRBV10-3
d_gene: TRBD2
j_gene: TRBJ2-2
CDR3aa: CAIRASGTDTGELFF
CDR3nt: TGTGCCATCAGGGCTAGCGGGACGGACACCGGGGAGCTGTTTTTT

abundance: .
v_gene: TRBV5-6
d_gene: .
j_gene: TRBJ1-2
CDR3aa: CAGSFGTIYGYTF
CDR3nt: TGTGCCGGTTCTTTTGGCACAATCTATGGCTACACCTTC

abundance: .
v_gene: TRBV9
d_gene: TRBD1
j_gene: TRBJ2-7
CDR3aa: CASSAGQGDFHEQYF
CDR3nt: TGTGCCAGCAGCGCGGGACAGGGGGACTTCCACGAGCAGTACTTC

abundance: .
v_gene: TRBV6-6
d_gene: TRBD1
j_gene: TRBJ1-5
CDR3aa: CASRPQGANQPQHF
CDR3nt: TGTGCCAGCAGACCCCAGGGGGCAAATCAGCCCCAGCATTTT

abundance: .
v_gene: TRBV6-5
d_gene: .
j_gene: TRBJ2-1
CDR3aa: CASSPATVGEQFF
CDR3nt: TGTGCCAGCAGCCCCGCAACCGTAGGCGAGCAGTTCTTC

abundance: .
v_gene: TRBV19
d_gene: TRBD2
j_gene: TRBJ2-2
CDR3aa: CASQGLAGVSDTGELFF
CDR3nt: TGTGCCAGTCAGGGACTAGCGGGAGTAAGCGACACCGGGGAGCTGTTTTTT

abundance: .
v_gene: TRBV30
d_gene: TRBD1
j_gene: TRBJ1-3
CDR3aa: CAWSTGVGNTIYF
CDR3nt: TGTGCCTGGAGTACAGGGGTAGGAAACACCATATATTTT

abundance: .
v_gene: TRBV6-6
d_gene: .
j_gene: TRBJ1-5
CDR3aa: CASNERDQPQHF
CDR3nt: TGTGCCAGTAACGAAAGAGATCAGCCCCAGCATTTT

abundance: .
v_gene: TRBV9
d_gene: TRBD2
j_gene: TRBJ2-5
CDR3aa: CASSEGLAGVKETQYF
CDR3nt: TGTGCCAGCAGTGAGGGACTAGCGGGGGTCAAAGAGACCCAGTACTTC

abundance: .
v_gene: TRBV19
d_gene: .
j_gene: TRBJ2-3
CDR3aa: CASSTLQGGGTDTQYF
CDR3nt: TGTGCCAGTAGTACGCTACAGGGTGGAGGCACAGATACGCAGTATTTT

abundance: .
v_gene: TRBV7-9
d_gene: .
j_gene: TRBJ1-1
CDR3aa: CASSRGANLNTEAFF
CDR3nt: TGTGCCAGCAGTCGTGGGGCTAATTTGAACACTGAAGCTTTCTTT

abundance: .
v_gene: TRBV5-6
d_gene: .
j_gene: TRBJ2-5
CDR3aa: CASSSPTGPQETQYF
CDR3nt: TGTGCCAGCAGCTCCCCCACAGGGCCCCAAGAGACCCAGTACTTC

abundance: .
v_gene: TRBV11-2
d_gene: .
j_gene: TRBJ1-5
CDR3aa: CASSTDSNQPQHF
CDR3nt: TGTGCCAGCAGCACAGATAGCAATCAGCCCCAGCATTTT

abundance: few
v_gene: TRBV7-2
d_gene: TRBD1
j_gene: TRBJ2-7
CDR3aa: CASSSRDSPYEQYF
CDR3nt: TGTGCCAGCAGTTCCCGGGACAGTCCCTACGAGCAGTACTTC

abundance: .
v_gene: TRBV19
d_gene: .
j_gene: TRBJ1-1
CDR3aa: CASTFGRNTEAFF
CDR3nt: TGTGCCAGTACCTTCGGACGGAACACTGAAGCTTTCTTT

abundance: .
v_gene: TRBV10-3
d_gene: TRBD1
j_gene: TRBJ2-7
CDR3aa: CAIMGQGWDEQYF
CDR3nt: TGTGCCATCATGGGACAGGGTTGGGACGAGCAGTACTTC

abundance: .
v_gene: TRBV7-2
d_gene: .
j_gene: TRBJ2-2
CDR3aa: CASSLGSGATGELFF
CDR3nt: TGTGCCAGCAGCTTAGGGTCTGGGGCCACCGGGGAGCTGTTTTTT

abundance: .
v_gene: TRBV5-1
d_gene: .
j_gene: TRBJ2-7
CDR3aa: CASSTTGLSSYEQYF
CDR3nt: TGCGCCAGCAGCACAACGGGTCTTAGCTCCTACGAGCAGTACTTC

abundance: .
v_gene: TRBV27
d_gene: TRBD2
j_gene: TRBJ2-5
CDR3aa: CASSGGGAPYQETQYF
CDR3nt: TGTGCCAGCAGCGGCGGGGGGGCCCCGTACCAAGAGACCCAGTACTTC

abundance: .
v_gene: TRBV5-4
d_gene: TRBD2
j_gene: TRBJ2-3
CDR3aa: CASSLGSGGARGTDTQYF
CDR3nt: TGTGCCAGCAGCTTGGGTAGCGGGGGGGCTCGAGGCACAGATACGCAGTATTTT